The rows below give T cell receptor beta chains drawn from one sample of a study of cytomegalovirus exposure and HLA in healthy donors. The protocol was immunoSEQ multiplex PCR, while the TCRdb copy is restricted to in-frame clones and leaves out a portion. The data show 210,000 or so clones, with about 80% seen just once and about 16% held by the top ten. Sample: PBMCs. The receptor set was obtained from a man aged 40-50 years in good health and CMV-seronegative. CDR3s include the opening cysteine and the closing phenylalanine or tryptophan. The D gene is left open where the match is weak. Part of the rows lack a size; the others show once, few, many or a class for expanded clones.

D: TRBD2; V: TRBV2; size: NA; J: TRBJ2-2; DNA: TGTGCCAGCATGGCATCTAAGCGGGAGTTCGGCGGGGAGCTGTTTTTT; CDR3: CASMASKREFGGELFF
D: NA; V: TRBV7-9; size: NA; J: TRBJ1-6; DNA: TGTGCCAGCAGCTTACTCACTCGATGGGGGGGAAGCGGCTCACCCCTCCACTTT; CDR3: CASSLLTRWGGSGSPLHF
D: TRBD1; V: TRBV10-3; size: NA; J: TRBJ2-5; DNA: TGTGCCATCAGGGGGACAGGGGCGGAAGAGACCCAGTACTTC; CDR3: CAIRGTGAEETQYF
D: NA; V: TRBV7-2; size: NA; J: TRBJ2-5; DNA: TGTGCCAGCAGCTTAGAGGGGGGGCCAACAGAGACCCAGTACTTC; CDR3: CASSLEGGPTETQYF
D: NA; V: TRBV6-1; size: once; J: TRBJ2-7; DNA: TGTGCCAGCAGCGCCAGCGGGTCTCGCTACGAGCAGTACTTC; CDR3: CASSASGSRYEQYF
D: NA; V: TRBV5-1; size: NA; J: TRBJ2-5; DNA: TGCGCCAGCAGCTTGGATAGGGGGTTCCAAGAGACCCAGTACTTC; CDR3: CASSLDRGFQETQYF
D: TRBD1; V: TRBV2; size: NA; J: TRBJ2-1; DNA: TGTGCCAGCGGACAGGAATCCTACAATGAGCAGTTCTTC; CDR3: CASGQESYNEQFF
D: TRBD1; V: TRBV11-2; size: NA; J: TRBJ1-2; DNA: TGTGCCAGCAGCGCCGCGCAGGGGGCGGATGGCTACACCTTC; CDR3: CASSAAQGADGYTF
D: NA; V: TRBV18; size: NA; J: TRBJ2-1; DNA: TGTGCCAGCTCACCGGCCCAAACCTACAATGAGCAGTTCTTC; CDR3: CASSPAQTYNEQFF
D: NA; V: TRBV6-5; size: NA; J: TRBJ1-5; DNA: TGTGCCAGCAATCAGGGCTATCAGCCCCAGCATTTT; CDR3: CASNQGYQPQHF
D: TRBD2; V: TRBV5-6; size: once; J: TRBJ2-5; DNA: TGTGCCAGCAGCTTGGCGGGACTAGCGATTCAAGAGACCCAGTACTTC; CDR3: CASSLAGLAIQETQYF
D: TRBD1; V: TRBV13; size: many; J: TRBJ1-4; DNA: TGTGCCAGCAGCTCGCGACAGGGGAGGGGAGAGGAAAAACTGTTTTTT; CDR3: CASSSRQGRGEEKLFF
D: NA; V: TRBV7-9; size: NA; J: TRBJ1-1; DNA: TGTGCCAGCAGCTTAGGCGGCATGAACACTGAAGCTTTCTTT; CDR3: CASSLGGMNTEAFF
D: NA; V: TRBV11-3; size: NA; J: TRBJ2-3; DNA: TGTGCCAGCACCTTGGGGGGGCCAACAGATACGCAGTATTTT; CDR3: CASTLGGPTDTQYF
D: NA; V: TRBV15; size: NA; J: TRBJ1-2; DNA: TGTGCCACCAGCAGCGGCGGGGGGTATGGCTACACCTTC; CDR3: CATSSGGGYGYTF
D: NA; V: TRBV9; size: NA; J: TRBJ2-5; DNA: TGTGCCAGCAGCGTAGAAGGAGGGCCCTCAGAGACCCAGTACTTC; CDR3: CASSVEGGPSETQYF
D: NA; V: TRBV27; size: NA; J: TRBJ2-7; DNA: TGTGCCAGCAGTTCGGCCCTGACAGAACTCTACGAGCAGTACTTC; CDR3: CASSSALTELYEQYF
D: TRBD1; V: TRBV7-9; size: NA; J: TRBJ2-2; DNA: TGTGCCAGCAGTTCCTGGGGACAGGGGGCCGGCGGGGAGCTGTTTTTT; CDR3: CASSSWGQGAGGELFF
D: NA; V: TRBV7-9; size: NA; J: TRBJ2-7; DNA: TGTGCCAGCAGCCGTGACAGGGCCGCGGGAGAGCAGTACTTC; CDR3: CASSRDRAAGEQYF
D: TRBD2; V: TRBV7-3; size: NA; J: TRBJ2-1; DNA: TGTGCCAGCAGCTTTTTCCCGGGACTAGCGGGGAACAATGAGCAGTTCTTC; CDR3: CASSFFPGLAGNNEQFF
D: NA; V: TRBV4-3; size: once; J: TRBJ1-3; DNA: TGCGCCAGCAGCCCCGAGCTCTCTGGAAACACCATATATTTT; CDR3: CASSPELSGNTIYF
D: NA; V: TRBV11-2; size: NA; J: TRBJ2-7; DNA: TGTGCCAGCAGCTTGGGCCCTGGCTACGAGCAGTACTTC; CDR3: CASSLGPGYEQYF
D: NA; V: TRBV29-1; size: NA; J: TRBJ2-7; DNA: TGCAGCGTGACCATGGGGAGCTCCTACGAGCAGTACTTC; CDR3: CSVTMGSSYEQYF
D: NA; V: TRBV5-1; size: NA; J: TRBJ2-5; DNA: TGCGCCAGCAGTAAGGACAGACTCCTAGAGACCCAGTACTTC; CDR3: CASSKDRLLETQYF
D: NA; V: TRBV9; size: NA; J: TRBJ2-3; DNA: TGTGCCAGCAGCTTGTCAGGGGGGAGCACAGATACGCAGTATTTT; CDR3: CASSLSGGSTDTQYF
D: NA; V: TRBV9; size: NA; J: TRBJ2-3; DNA: TGTGCCAGCAGCCCCGGAGGCTCCATCACAGATACGCAGTATTTT; CDR3: CASSPGGSITDTQYF
D: NA; V: TRBV4-1; size: once; J: TRBJ2-7; DNA: TGCGCCAGCAGCTTTAATACGGGACTCTCCTACGAGCAGTACTTC; CDR3: CASSFNTGLSYEQYF
D: NA; V: TRBV2; size: once; J: TRBJ1-2; DNA: TGTGCCAGCAGTGAAGCGACGGGGGGGGGAGACTATGGCTACACCTTC; CDR3: CASSEATGGGDYGYTF
D: NA; V: TRBV5-6; size: NA; J: TRBJ1-5; DNA: TGTGCCAGCAGCTCTCATCGGGGGGCTAGTGGCAATCAGCCCCAGCATTTT; CDR3: CASSSHRGASGNQPQHF
D: NA; V: TRBV7-6; size: NA; J: TRBJ1-5; DNA: TGTGCCAGCAGCTTGGCTCATAATCAGCCCCAGCATTTT; CDR3: CASSLAHNQPQHF
D: NA; V: TRBV19; size: NA; J: TRBJ2-7; DNA: TGTGCCAGTAGTATGGTAGGCGGGGGCCCAACACAGTACTTC; CDR3: CASSMVGGGPTQYF
D: NA; V: TRBV7-7; size: NA; J: TRBJ2-5; DNA: TGTGCCAGCAGCCTCCGCCTGAGTGAGACCCAGTACTTC; CDR3: CASSLRLSETQYF
D: TRBD2; V: TRBV25-1; size: NA; J: TRBJ2-1; DNA: TGTGCCAGCAGTGATGCAGGACTAGCGGGATTAAATGAGCAGTTCTTC; CDR3: CASSDAGLAGLNEQFF
D: TRBD2; V: TRBV7-2; size: NA; J: TRBJ2-3; DNA: TGTGCCAGCAGCTCAACTAGCGGACTCTCCACAGATACGCAGTATTTT; CDR3: CASSSTSGLSTDTQYF
D: NA; V: TRBV21-1; size: NA; J: TRBJ2-2; DNA: TGTGCCAGCAGCAGGGCCGGACAGGGCCCCGGGGAGCTGTTTTTT; CDR3: CASSRAGQGPGELFF
D: NA; V: TRBV7-9; size: NA; J: TRBJ2-1; DNA: TGTGCCAGCAGCGGCCGGTACTACCACAATGAGCAGTTCTTC; CDR3: CASSGRYYHNEQFF
D: NA; V: TRBV4-3; size: NA; J: TRBJ1-2; DNA: TGCGCCAGCAGCCAAGATCGGGGGAGAGGCTATGGCTACACCTTC; CDR3: CASSQDRGRGYGYTF
D: TRBD1; V: TRBV9; size: NA; J: TRBJ1-3; DNA: TGTGCCAGCAGCTCTTGGGACAGCTCTGGAAACACCATATATTTT; CDR3: CASSSWDSSGNTIYF
D: NA; V: TRBV19; size: NA; J: TRBJ2-1; DNA: TGTGCCAGTAGTCCCCACGCGGGAACAAGGGGCAATGAGCAGTTCTTC; CDR3: CASSPHAGTRGNEQFF
D: NA; V: TRBV5-8; size: NA; J: TRBJ2-3; DNA: TGTGCCAGCAGCTTTTACACAGATACGCAGTATTTT; CDR3: CASSFYTDTQYF
D: TRBD2; V: TRBV11-3; size: NA; J: TRBJ2-3; DNA: TGTGCCAGCAGCCCCCTCGGCGCTAGCGCCGGGGAGGGGGATACGCAGTATTTT; CDR3: CASSPLGASAGEGDTQYF